A single sample is the source of the 32 T cell receptor beta chains below, sequenced in a study of blood T cells in healthy people across ages (dated by TCRdb to the mid-2010s). The method behind the library was 5' RACE. The second PCR ran for about 6 to 12 cycles and used a J-beta primer mix along with a sample-barcoded 5' primer. TCRdb trimmed the raw reads at Q25, called clones with MiXCR and kept productive beta chains. Here each entry gathers all rows of one CDR3 protein and keeps the most common genes and DNA. This sample lists approximately 2,000,000 distinct CDR3 sequences; about two fifths were detected once. The top ten clones comprise roughly 23% of the sample. The source material was blood. The receptors were sampled from a human donor in good health.

This chain uses TRBV2 with TRBJ2-1, with 10 bases fitting TRBD2. CDR3 length equals 16 residues. Germline CDR1 SNHLY, CDR2 FYNNEI. J lost 2 bases, V lost 1 base, and 2 bases had no gene match. The CDR3 reads CASSEDGLAAYNEQFF. As DNA, the CDR3 is TGTGCCAGCAGTGAAGACGGACTAGCGGCCTACAATGAGCAGTTCTTC.

Comment on this clonotype: The junction and the germline gene differ at one end; a read error may be behind it. The chain combines TRBV10-3 with TRBJ2-7; weak D call: TRBD1 (5 bases). Germline lookup yields CDR1 ENHRY and CDR2 SYGVKD. The CDR3 spans 14 residues. The CDR3: CATSELDILGEQYF. CDR3 sequence (DNA): TGTGCCACCAGTGAGTTGGACATATTGGGGGAGCAGTACTTC.

Concerning this clonotype: A much larger clone differs by one base, so this may be a read error. The chain joins TRBV5-1 to TRBJ2-7, with a tentative D call TRBD1 (5 bases). Germline V gene lookup returns CDR1 SGHRS and CDR2 YFSETQ. The germline V and J ends were trimmed by 7 bases and 0 bases, with 14 bases remaining between them. This CDR3 is built from 14 residues. The CDR3 nucleotides read TGCGCCAGCGGGTCGGACATAAGCTCCTACGAGCAGTACTTC. Amino acids: CASGSDISSYEQYF.

This clonotype was counted only a few times. The chain has TRBV5-1 and TRBJ2-3; no reliable D call. This CDR3 spans 15 amino acids. The germline V and J ends were trimmed by 7 bases and 3 bases, with 18 bases remaining between them. Germline loops: CDR1 SGHRS, CDR2 YFSETQ. The CDR3 here is CASSLSASGTDTQYF. Written as DNA, the CDR3 is TGCGCCAGCTCCCTGTCGGCGTCCGGGACAGATACGCAGTATTTT. Variable domain in full (rest from reference TRBV5-1 and TRBJ2-3): KAGVTQTPRYLIKTRGQQVTLSCSPISGHRSVSWYQQTPGQGLQFLFEYFSETQRNKGNFPGRFSGRQFSNSRSEMNVSTLELGDSALYLCASSLSASGTDTQYFGPGTRLTVL.

This clonotype has a single count. The genes are TRBV4-1 and TRBJ2-7, with D perhaps being TRBD1 or TRBD2 (6 bases each). The CDR3 consists of 17 residues. The V end lost 2 bases, the J end lost 3 bases, and 20 bases lay between the germline ends. Per the germline V gene, CDR1 is MGHRA and CDR2 is YSYEKL. Written as DNA, the CDR3 is TGCGCCAGCAGCCAACCCCTTACAGGGACTTCCCGCTACGAGCAGTACTTC. Protein: CASSQPLTGTSRYEQYF.

This clonotype turned up a few times. V is TRBV12-3 or TRBV12-4 and J is TRBJ1-5; TRBD1 aligns across 7 bases. This CDR3 has 15 amino acids. V trimming: 6 bases; J trimming: 2 bases; junction bases outside the gene matches: 7. CDR3 in amino acids: CASRAPGTGNQPQHF. The CDR3 DNA sequence: TGTGCCAGCAGGGCTCCCGGGACAGGCAATCAGCCCCAGCATTTT.

This clonotype came up a few times. The chain has TRBV29-1 and TRBJ2-7; D could derive from TRBD1 or TRBD2 (5 bases each). CDR3 length: 14 residues. The V gene lost 5 bases and the J gene lost 3 bases, with 17 bases spanning the gap. In germline, CDR1 is SQVTM, CDR2 ANQGSEA. CDR3 DNA: TGCAGCGTTCGAGGGGCAGGAGTGCGCTACGAGCAGTACTTC. Protein sequence: CSVRGAGVRYEQYF.

The chain links TRBV20-1 to TRBJ2-3; no firm D call. CDR3 length: 15 residues. With 0 bases removed from V and 5 bases from J, the gap between germline ends came to 15 bases. CDR1 is DFQATT, CDR2 SNEGSKA, per germline (reference sequence). This chain's CDR3 is CSAREARLNIDTQYF. The CDR3 DNA sequence: TGCAGTGCTAGAGAGGCCCGCCTAAATATAGATACGCAGTATTTT.

The chain uses TRBV28 and TRBJ1-5; 10 positions agree with TRBD1. Germline V gene lookup returns CDR1 MDHEN and CDR2 SYDVKM. V trimming: 2 bases; J trimming: 3 bases; junction bases outside the gene matches: 7. The CDR3 runs to 17 residues. The CDR3 spells CASSLKPGQGDNQPQHF. As DNA, the CDR3 is TGTGCCAGCAGTTTAAAGCCAGGACAGGGGGACAATCAGCCCCAGCATTTT. Complete variable domain (other parts from reference TRBV28 and TRBJ1-5): DVKVTQSSRYLVKRTGEKVFLECVQDMDHENMFWYRQDPGLGLRLIYFSYDVKMKEKGDIPEGYSVSREKKERFSLILESASTNQTSMYLCASSLKPGQGDNQPQHFGDGTRLSIL.

Turning to this clonotype: This may stem from a read error, because a much larger clone lies one nucleotide away. The V call is TRBV7-9, the J call TRBJ2-5; D gene uncertain. CDR3 length: 12 amino acids. Germline assignment: CDR1 SEHNR and CDR2 FQNEAQ (reference sequence). Trimming cost V 2 bases and J 5 bases, with 6 bases left between them. The CDR3 bases are TGTGCCAGCAGCTTATATGAGGAGACCCAGTACTTC. Amino acids: CASSLYEETQYF.

This clonotype has a handful of counts. The rearrangement links TRBV7-2 to TRBJ2-7, with TRBD1 identical over 9 bases. The CDR3 loop spans 16 amino acids. With V trimmed by 5 bases and J by 2 bases, 10 bases remained unmatched. Germline-derived CDR1 and CDR2 are SGHTA and FQGNSA. The CDR3 protein is CASSDPGQGIPYEQYF. CDR3 nucleotide sequence: TGTGCCAGCAGCGATCCGGGACAGGGAATTCCCTACGAGCAGTACTTC.

About this clonotype itself: An end of the junction differs from the germline gene, which may be a read error. V gene TRBV12-3 or TRBV12-4 combines with J gene TRBJ2-5; TRBD2 might be the D (6 bases). The CDR3 has 16 residues. The CDR3 DNA follows: TGTGCCAGCAGTTTAGGACCCCCTGGGGGGAGCGAGACCCCGTACTTC. Translating it yields CASSLGPPGGSETPYF.

This sequence joins TRBV20-1 and TRBJ2-1, with D perhaps TRBD1 or TRBD2 (6 bases each). The length of the CDR3 is 15 residues. Germline V gene data show CDR1 as DFQATT and CDR2 as SNEGSKA (reference sequence). Deletions cut 3 bases from V and 2 bases from J, with 14 bases between. This CDR3 reads CSASGGRDTYNEQFF. CDR3 bases: TGCAGTGCTAGTGGTGGGCGGGACACCTACAATGAGCAGTTCTTC.

This chain links TRBV27 with TRBJ2-5; D is possibly TRBD1 or TRBD2 (5 bases each). There are 16 residues in the CDR3. Germline CDR1 and CDR2: MNHEY and SMNVEV (reference sequence). V was shortened by 5 bases and J by 2 bases, with 18 bases between the two germline ends. The DNA for the CDR3 is TGTGCCAGCAGTCCCTCCCCGGGATGGGGGCAAGAGACCCAGTACTTC. This encodes CASSPSPGWGQETQYF.

The chain links TRBV7-6 to TRBJ2-1, with TRBD2 identical over 7 bases. CDR3 length: 14 residues. The germline gives CDR1 SGHVS, CDR2 FNYEAQ. The V segment lost 4 bases and the J segment 4 bases; nucleotides outside the gene matches: 4. CDR3 bases: TGTGCCAGCAGCTCGACTAGCACGTACAATGAGCAGTTCTTC. It codes for CASSSTSTYNEQFF.

To note about this clonotype: One end of the junction does not line up with germline, which may come from a read error. This chain connects TRBV2 to TRBJ1-2, with 8 bases fitting TRBD1. The CDR3 covers 15 residues. Germline-derived CDR1 and CDR2 are SNHLY and FYNNEI. DNA of the CDR3: TGTGCCGGCAGTGCCGGGACAGGAGAATTTTATGGCTACACCTTC. Translating it yields CAGSAGTGEFYGYTF.

The chain links TRBV5-1 to TRBJ1-6; no firm D call. Looked up from germline, CDR1 is SGHRS and CDR2 is YFSETQ. The CDR3 is 15 amino acids. V lost 0 bases to trimming and J lost 8 bases, with 12 bases between them. CDR3 DNA sequence: TGCGCCAGCAGCTTGGATTCAGGCCTTCATTCACCCCTCCACTTT. Protein sequence: CASSLDSGLHSPLHF.

In this sample, this clonotype turned up a few times. V is TRBV21-1 and J is TRBJ2-3; the table's D gene call, TRBD1, was not cross checked with the DNA. TRBV21-1 corresponds to a pseudogene. CDR3 length: 12 amino acids. The CDR3 loop is CAILGVTDTQYF. The CDR3 coding sequence is TGTGCCATCCTGGGAGTCACAGATACGCAGTATTTT.

This clonotype showed up just a few times. V usage is TRBV2 and J usage is TRBJ1-6, with D possibly matching TRBD1 (5 bases). The germline V gene encodes CDR1 SNHLY and CDR2 FYNNEI. The CDR3 covers 15 residues. Trimming pared 1 base from V and 5 bases from J, leaving 9 bases between. In DNA, the CDR3 is TGTGCCAGCAGTGAAGAAGGACACGATAATTCACCCCTCCACTTT. Translating it yields CASSEEGHDNSPLHF.

This clonotype was seen more than once but under ten times. This chain links TRBV15 with TRBJ1-5; D is unclear. Trimming removed 3 bases from V and 4 bases from J, with 7 bases in between. The germline V gene encodes CDR1 LNHNV and CDR2 YYDKDF (reference sequence). CDR3 length: 13 amino acids. CDR3 loop: CATSRGKNQPQHF. The DNA for the CDR3 is TGTGCCACCAGCAGGGGGAAGAATCAGCCCCAGCATTTT.

A word on this clonotype: One end of the junction varies from germline; a read error may be responsible. This chain connects TRBV5-1 to TRBJ2-3; 8 bases line up with TRBD1. The CDR3 contains 18 residues. CDR1 is SGHRS and CDR2 is YFSETQ in the germline V gene. CDR3 DNA: TGCGCCAGCAGCCCTGGACAGGGCAACTTACGTTTCACAGATACACAGTATTTT. Its translation: CASSPGQGNLRFTDTQYF.

The chain recombines TRBV27 with TRBJ1-5; possible D gene TRBD1, 6 bases. Trimming left V 4 bases short and J 3 bases short, with 13 bases between. Germline CDR1 reads MNHEY; CDR2 reads SMNVEV (reference sequence). This CDR3 has 15 residues. DNA of the CDR3: TGTGCCAGCAGTTCGGTCCGGACAGACAATCAGCCCCAGCATTTT. Translated, it gives CASSSVRTDNQPQHF.

This chain uses TRBV29-1 with TRBJ1-2, with no clear D. V was trimmed by 1 base and J by 6 bases, leaving 18 bases between them. This CDR3 has 15 amino acids. Germline V CDR1 and CDR2: SQVTM, ANQGSEA. CDR3 coding DNA: TGCAGCGTTGAAGGTGTGGCAGCTACTTTGGATGGCTACACCTTC. Translated, it gives CSVEGVAATLDGYTF.

The table lists this clonotype with a few counts. CDR3 in DNA: TGTGCCAGCAGCTCTACAGGTACTATCTACAATGAGCAGTTCTTC. Translated, it gives CASSSTGTIYNEQFF. The chain joins TRBV7-3 to TRBJ2-1, with D possibly being TRBD1 (5 bases). The CDR3 covers 15 residues. V was trimmed by 4 bases and J by 3 bases, leaving 13 bases between them. The germline CDR1 and CDR2 sequences are SGHTA and FQGTGA. Full variable domain (outside the CDR3, taken from reference TRBV7-3 and TRBJ2-1): GAGVSQTPSNKVTEKGKYVELRCDPISGHTALYWYRQSLGQGPEFLIYFQGTGAADDSGLPNDRFFAVRPEGSVSTLKIQRTERGDSAVYLCASSSTGTIYNEQFFGPGTRLTVL.

This clonotype occurred a few times. The genes are TRBV5-1 and TRBJ1-2; D is perhaps TRBD1 (5 bases). The germline gives CDR1 SGHRS, CDR2 YFSETQ. The V end lost 3 bases, the J end lost 8 bases, and 20 bases lay between the germline ends. The CDR3 loop spans 15 amino acids. The CDR3 is CASSYGDSESYGYTF. CDR3 DNA sequence: TGCGCCAGCAGCTACGGCGACAGCGAGAGTTACGGCTACACCTTC.

This clonotype was seen a few times. The V gene is TRBV28, the J gene TRBJ2-1; D is unclear. V was cut by 1 base and J by 5 bases, with 18 bases left in between. The CDR3 consists of 17 residues. Per the germline V gene, CDR1 is MDHEN and CDR2 is SYDVKM. In DNA, the CDR3 is TGTGCCAGCAGTTTATCTGGCAGGTCTAGGACCCACAATGAGCAGTTCTTC. Its protein is CASSLSGRSRTHNEQFF.

V usage is TRBV15 and J usage is TRBJ2-3; D remains unclear. This CDR3 has 15 amino acids. V lost 0 bases, J lost 0 bases, and 7 bases lay in between. From germline, CDR1 is LNHNV and CDR2 YYDKDF (reference sequence). The DNA of the CDR3 is TGTGCCACCAGCAGAGATTCGGGCAGCACAGATACGCAGTATTTT. Translated, it gives CATSRDSGSTDTQYF.

Of note for this clonotype: The junction shows a germline mismatch at one end, possibly a read error. The gene calls are TRBV5-6 and TRBJ1-4; D gene ambiguous. The CDR3 sequence is 18 residues long. Germline V gene sequence: CDR1 SGHDT, CDR2 YYEEEE. Here the CDR3 reads CASSLEGSTLATNEKRFF. The CDR3 DNA reads as TGTGCCAGCAGCTTAGAAGGTTCGACACTTGCAACTAATGAAAAACGGTTTTTT.

The gene calls are TRBV28 and TRBJ2-7; D gene ambiguous. This CDR3 has 15 amino acids. V was shortened by 6 bases and J by 3 bases, with 18 bases between the two germline ends. Germline assignment: CDR1 MDHEN and CDR2 SYDVKM. The CDR3: CASSPPGQILYEQYF. The CDR3 coding sequence is TGTGCCAGCAGCCCCCCCGGGCAGATCCTCTACGAGCAGTACTTC.

The count of this clonotype is one. One end of the junction fails to match germline, which may point to a read error. The chain joins TRBV6-5 to TRBJ2-4; TRBD1 might be the D (6 bases). The J call may be in error: the DNA end matches TRBJ2-7 better. CDR1 and CDR2 (germline): MNHEY, SVGAGI. CDR3 size: 13 residues. The CDR3 DNA sequence: TGTGCCGGCAGCCGCACAGGGATCTACGAGCAGTACTTC. This encodes CAGSRTGIYEQYF.

V is TRBV20-1 and J is TRBJ2-4; 7 bases match TRBD1. The J call may not be correct, given that the DNA end is closer to TRBJ2-7. This CDR3 region has 12 residues. Germline lookup yields CDR1 DFQATT and CDR2 SNEGSKA (reference sequence). The CDR3 is CSALRQGDEQYF. The CDR3 region has the DNA TGCAGTGCGCTTAGACAGGGCGACGAGCAGTACTTC.

This clonotype was recorded a few times. J is TRBJ2-7 and V is TRBV5-1, with 8 nucleotides matching TRBD1. This CDR3 is built from 14 residues. The germline V gene encodes CDR1 SGHRS and CDR2 YFSETQ. The V segment lost 4 bases and the J segment 6 bases; nucleotides outside the gene matches: 9. In DNA form, the CDR3 reads TGCGCCAGCAGCATATGGGCAGGGGGCGGCGAGCAGTACTTC. Residues: CASSIWAGGGEQYF. Based on the CDR3 plus reference TRBV5-1 and TRBJ2-7, the full variable domain is KAGVTQTPRYLIKTRGQQVTLSCSPISGHRSVSWYQQTPGQGLQFLFEYFSETQRNKGNFPGRFSGRQFSNSRSEMNVSTLELGDSALYLCASSIWAGGGEQYFGPGTRLTVT.